The present entry profiles one TCR beta chain with its context. The data are from a study of OX40 agonist ivuxolimab in advanced cancers. Sequencing was performed with immunoSEQ multiplex PCR; in TCRdb, only in-frame clones are kept and a portion is missing. The sample lists tens of thousands of clones, about 80% occurring once. The CDR3 is 12 residues long. Germline-derived CDR1 and CDR2 are SQVTM and ANQGSEA. The V gene lost 3 bases and the J gene lost 8 bases, with 13 bases spanning the gap. The rearrangement links TRBV29-1 to TRBJ1-2; D not certain. Sequencing was performed on CD4+ or CD8+ T cells sorted from blood, taken in a trial of the OX40 agonist ivuxolimab. The sequence came from an adult with an advanced solid tumor such as melanoma, head and neck, liver or kidney cancer. CDR3 coding DNA: TGCAGCGTTGAGAGCCAGGCCTGGGGCTACACCTTC. Its translation: CSVESQAWGYTF.